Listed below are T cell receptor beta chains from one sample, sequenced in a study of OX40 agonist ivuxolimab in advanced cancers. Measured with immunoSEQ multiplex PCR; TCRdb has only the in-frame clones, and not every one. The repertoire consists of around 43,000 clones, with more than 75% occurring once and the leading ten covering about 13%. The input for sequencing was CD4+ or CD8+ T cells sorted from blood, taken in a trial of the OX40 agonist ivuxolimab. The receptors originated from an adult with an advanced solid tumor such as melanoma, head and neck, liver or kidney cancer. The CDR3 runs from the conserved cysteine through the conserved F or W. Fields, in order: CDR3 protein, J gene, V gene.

cdr3_aa: CASSFLVGADITDTQYF; j_call: TRBJ2-3; v_call: TRBV27
cdr3_aa: CAIRTGSEAFF; j_call: TRBJ1-1; v_call: TRBV10-3
cdr3_aa: CASSLGDTSGNTIYF; j_call: TRBJ1-3; v_call: TRBV7-9
cdr3_aa: CASTDRGYEQYF; j_call: TRBJ2-7; v_call: TRBV2
cdr3_aa: CASSLVGGDNEQFF; j_call: TRBJ2-1; v_call: TRBV28
cdr3_aa: CASSLSGGAPDTQYF; j_call: TRBJ2-3; v_call: TRBV14
cdr3_aa: CASSQDWSLGYYGYTF; j_call: TRBJ1-2; v_call: TRBV4-1
cdr3_aa: CASSLITGAGNTF; j_call: TRBJ1-2; v_call: TRBV27
cdr3_aa: CASSIVGAGELFF; j_call: TRBJ2-2; v_call: TRBV19
cdr3_aa: CASSIGGGSFTEAFF; j_call: TRBJ1-1; v_call: TRBV19
cdr3_aa: CASSQPPGLGGEQYF; j_call: TRBJ2-7; v_call: TRBV14
cdr3_aa: CASSDNRDNTDTQYF; j_call: TRBJ2-3; v_call: TRBV5-6
cdr3_aa: CASSITGGIEPQHF; j_call: TRBJ1-5; v_call: TRBV27
cdr3_aa: CASSLGGLNQAFF; j_call: TRBJ1-1; v_call: TRBV7-9
cdr3_aa: CASSPLLNSYNKQFF; j_call: TRBJ2-1; v_call: TRBV9
cdr3_aa: CAIRLVNGELFF; j_call: TRBJ2-2; v_call: TRBV10-3
cdr3_aa: CASSFIGAGANVLTF; j_call: TRBJ2-6; v_call: TRBV27
cdr3_aa: CASSSGTGGHSPLHF; j_call: TRBJ1-6; v_call: TRBV28
cdr3_aa: CASSPRADRSNQPQHF; j_call: TRBJ1-5; v_call: TRBV27
cdr3_aa: CASRGGEYGYTF; j_call: TRBJ1-2; v_call: TRBV27
cdr3_aa: CASSHLHF; j_call: TRBJ2-7; v_call: TRBV3-2
cdr3_aa: CASSPGTEMNTEAFF; j_call: TRBJ1-1; v_call: TRBV27
cdr3_aa: CASSSRANYNEQFF; j_call: TRBJ2-1; v_call: TRBV28
cdr3_aa: CASSLRDRLFYEQYF; j_call: TRBJ2-7; v_call: TRBV11-2
cdr3_aa: CASSLGVGDTEAFF; j_call: TRBJ1-1; v_call: TRBV7-8
cdr3_aa: CASSSDSNSNQPQHF; j_call: TRBJ1-5; v_call: TRBV9
cdr3_aa: CASSPRTADYEKLFF; j_call: TRBJ1-4; v_call: TRBV7-9
cdr3_aa: CASSWGGGANYGYTF; j_call: TRBJ1-2; v_call: TRBV7-9
cdr3_aa: CASSLEGGVLFF; j_call: TRBJ2-2; v_call: TRBV5-5
cdr3_aa: CASSVTAGGGDTQYF; j_call: TRBJ2-3; v_call: TRBV7-9
cdr3_aa: CASSETGGLGGAFF; j_call: TRBJ1-1; v_call: TRBV10-1
cdr3_aa: CASSGTGSWNEQFF; j_call: TRBJ2-1; v_call: TRBV28
cdr3_aa: CASSLGQGPNEQFF; j_call: TRBJ2-1; v_call: TRBV7-9
cdr3_aa: CASSLLTSPTEAFF; j_call: TRBJ1-1; v_call: TRBV5-1
cdr3_aa: CASSPDRMMNTEAFF; j_call: TRBJ1-1; v_call: TRBV7-8
cdr3_aa: CASSNTPIVYYGYTF; j_call: TRBJ1-2; v_call: TRBV7-9
cdr3_aa: CASSEGNRVGGTQYF; j_call: TRBJ2-3; v_call: TRBV9
cdr3_aa: CASRRTDGWETQYF; j_call: TRBJ2-5; v_call: TRBV6-1
cdr3_aa: CASSIVSYSNQPQHF; j_call: TRBJ1-5; v_call: TRBV19
cdr3_aa: CASSQDLELEQFF; j_call: TRBJ2-1; v_call: TRBV4-1
cdr3_aa: CASSQESPSSYNEQFF; j_call: TRBJ2-1; v_call: TRBV4-3
cdr3_aa: CASSYSDDSGNTIYF; j_call: TRBJ1-3; v_call: TRBV6-5
cdr3_aa: CASSFGPTEAFF; j_call: TRBJ1-1; v_call: TRBV11-2
cdr3_aa: CSVETLTTSYEQYF; j_call: TRBJ2-7; v_call: TRBV29-1
cdr3_aa: CASSVGQTRSSYNEQFF; j_call: TRBJ2-1; v_call: TRBV27
cdr3_aa: CASSKRSQSNQPQHF; j_call: TRBJ1-5; v_call: TRBV2
cdr3_aa: CASSIGSSSYEQYF; j_call: TRBJ2-7; v_call: TRBV19
cdr3_aa: CASSLHPGQGVEKLFF; j_call: TRBJ1-4; v_call: TRBV4-1
cdr3_aa: CSVEGQEAYGYTF; j_call: TRBJ1-2; v_call: TRBV29-1
cdr3_aa: CASSVGTSGGPFGDTQYF; j_call: TRBJ2-3; v_call: TRBV9
cdr3_aa: CASSPSSTDTQYF; j_call: TRBJ2-3; v_call: TRBV7-3
cdr3_aa: CASSVLQGDTEAFF; j_call: TRBJ1-1; v_call: TRBV7-2
cdr3_aa: CASSPTGDWYGYTF; j_call: TRBJ1-2; v_call: TRBV6-5